This entry lists 24 T cell receptor beta chains sequenced from one sample in a study of shared clonotypes between healthy human individuals. Some clones are missing from TCRdb's copy, which holds only in-frame ones; the method was immunoSEQ multiplex PCR. Here the sample spans about 1,900,000 clones, approximately 95% being singletons. It was CD45RO-negative cells, positively selected for CCR7, that made up naive CD8 cells, with terminally differentiated effector memory CD45RA+ cells excluded. Specimen: naive CD8+ T cells sorted from blood. The origin of the receptors is a man aged 18 to 30 in good health.

The rearrangement links TRBV6-1 to TRBJ1-5; D may be TRBD1 (6 bases). The CDR3 is made up of 14 amino acids. CDR1 and CDR2 (germline): MNHNS, SASEGT. Trimming cost V 11 bases and J 1 base, with 15 bases left between them. CDR3 DNA: TGTGCCGCGGGGGCAACGGGGAGCAATCAGCCCCAGCATTTT. It yields the protein CAAGATGSNQPQHF.

This chain uses TRBV30 with TRBJ1-1, with TRBD1 as a possible D gene (6 bases). The CDR3 contains 12 residues. CDR1 GTSNPN and CDR2 SVGIG come from the germline V gene (reference sequence). V gave up 3 bases and J gave up 6 bases, with 11 bases separating them. The CDR3 DNA follows: TGTGCCTGGAGCTGGGCAGGGGCTGAAGCTTTCTTT. It specifies CAWSWAGAEAFF.

The V and J genes are TRBV27 and TRBJ2-7; 7 nucleotides match TRBD2. Germline CDR1 and CDR2: MNHEY and SMNVEV (reference sequence). The ends lost 11 bases at V and 0 bases at J; junction bases unmatched: 16. This CDR3 contains 16 residues. CDR3 amino acids: CASQPEAGVFSYEQYF. The CDR3 nucleotides read TGTGCCTCTCAACCCGAGGCGGGGGTCTTCTCCTACGAGCAGTACTTC.

The CDR3: CASSRDRSWKLFF. CDR3 in DNA: TGTGCCAGCAGCCGGGACCGATCCTGGAAGCTGTTTTTT. The chain joins TRBV6-5 to TRBJ2-2; tentatively, D is TRBD1 or TRBD2 (5 bases each). CDR3 length equals 13 residues. Germline loops: CDR1 MNHEY, CDR2 SVGAGI. Trimming shortened V by 6 bases and J by 12 bases, and 17 bases separated the two germline ends.

The rearrangement uses TRBV29-1 and TRBJ1-5; D unresolved. This CDR3 is built from 12 residues. V was shortened by 2 bases and J by 9 bases, with 11 bases between the two germline ends. Germline CDR1 is SQVTM and CDR2 is ANQGSEA. In DNA, the CDR3 is TGCAGCGTTGAAAGGAGAAGGCCGCCCCAGCATTTT. It specifies CSVERRRPPQHF.

The chain uses TRBV19 and TRBJ1-1; a possible D gene is TRBD1 (6 bases). Germline V gives CDR1 LNHDA, CDR2 SQIVND (reference sequence). The CDR3 sequence is 12 residues long. The V end lost 7 bases, the J end lost 5 bases, and 11 bases lay between the germline ends. In DNA form, the CDR3 reads TGTGCCAGTACTTCAGGGGAAACTGAAGCTTTCTTT. Amino acids: CASTSGETEAFF.

This chain uses TRBV19 with TRBJ2-1; 10 nucleotides agree with TRBD1. The CDR3 is made up of 16 amino acids. The V gene's germline CDR1 is LNHDA and CDR2 SQIVND (reference sequence). After removal of 7 bases from V and 3 bases from J, the junction contained 9 bases not matched to a gene. The DNA of the CDR3 is TGTGCCAGTAACCGAGTGGGACAGGGGATCTACAATGAGCAGTTCTTC. It translates to CASNRVGQGIYNEQFF.

Remarks on this clone: At one of its ends the junction is not consistent with the germline gene, which may arise from a read error. Within the sample, other DNA sequences also encode this same CDR3. The J gene is TRBJ2-7, the V gene TRBV6-1; maybe TRBD2 (7 bases). This CDR3 contains 14 residues. Germline CDR1 MNHNS, CDR2 SASEGT. This CDR3 is CASSEGGEDYEQYF. The CDR3 region has the DNA TGTGCCAGCAGCGAAGGGGGGGAGGACTACGAGCAGTACTTC.

This clone is a singleton in its sample. The sample carries other DNA sequences with the same CDR3. This CDR3 reads CASSSGSYEQYF. As DNA, the CDR3 is TGTGCCAGCAGTTCCGGCTCCTACGAGCAGTACTTC. The rearrangement joins TRBV6-6 to TRBJ2-7; D gene uncertain. CDR3 length equals 12 residues. CDR1 is MNHNY and CDR2 is SVGAGI in the germline V gene (reference sequence). V dropped 4 bases and J dropped 0 bases, with 4 bases sitting between them.

The rearrangement joins TRBV7-9 to TRBJ2-1; 9 bases map to TRBD2. The germline CDR1 and CDR2 sequences are SEHNR and FQNEAQ (reference sequence). J gave up 13 bases and V 2 bases, and 9 bases lay outside the gene matches. The CDR3 loop spans 14 amino acids. CDR3 coding DNA: TGTGCCAGCAGCTTATTGGGGACTAGCTTTAGACAGTTCTTC. Protein: CASSLLGTSFRQFF.

A single count supports this clone. The gene calls are TRBV4-3 and TRBJ2-4; no definite D call. Germline CDR1 and CDR2: LGHNA and YSLEER. V was pared by 7 bases and J by 1 base, with 14 bases between. This CDR3 is built from 15 residues. The CDR3 reads CASTPAVAAKNIQYF. The CDR3 nucleotides read TGCGCCAGCACCCCTGCGGTGGCGGCCAAAAACATTCAGTACTTC.

The V call is TRBV7-9, the J call TRBJ2-1; TRBD2 matches 11 bases. The CDR3 runs 16 residues. V lost 4 bases, J lost 3 bases, and 5 bases stayed unmatched. Germline V CDR1 and CDR2: SEHNR, FQNEAQ (reference sequence). Here the CDR3 DNA reads TGTGCCAGCAGCTCCCCTAGCGGGAGGAGCTACAATGAGCAGTTCTTC. It yields the protein CASSSPSGRSYNEQFF.

The gene calls are TRBV6-1 and TRBJ2-7; D call uncertain. Germline V gene sequence: CDR1 MNHNS, CDR2 SASEGT. The CDR3 covers 13 residues. V was trimmed by 5 bases and J by 9 bases, leaving 17 bases between them. The DNA for the CDR3 is TGTGCCAGCAGTCCCGTGTTCGCTACGGGGCAGTACTTC. Protein: CASSPVFATGQYF.

V is TRBV19 and J is TRBJ2-4; 11 bases map to TRBD2. Germline values: CDR1 LNHDA, CDR2 SQIVND (reference sequence). V was clipped by 5 bases and J by 2 bases; unmatched bases: 17. The CDR3 contains 20 residues. CDR3 in DNA: TGTGCCAGTAGTTCCCCCGTGGGACTAGCGGAGCCGGGGCCCAAAAACATTCAGTACTTC. Translation: CASSSPVGLAEPGPKNIQYF.

V usage is TRBV28 and J usage is TRBJ1-4, with D maybe TRBD1 (5 bases). Germline assignment: CDR1 MDHEN and CDR2 SYDVKM. The ends were cut back, 2 bases at V and 6 bases at J, with 22 bases in the middle. The CDR3 runs 18 residues. The CDR3 region has the DNA TGTGCCAGCAGTTTAGCGGGTCCTCGAGGGGCGTCGGATGAAAAACTGTTTTTT. It codes for CASSLAGPRGASDEKLFF.

This chain joins TRBV27 and TRBJ2-1, with D possibly matching TRBD2 (5 bases). Germline CDR1 and CDR2: MNHEY and SMNVEV (reference sequence). The V and J ends lost 10 bases and 4 bases respectively, with 23 bases between them. The CDR3 runs 16 residues. CDR3 region: CAISYSGIRGYNEQFF. In nucleotides, the CDR3 is TGTGCCATCTCATACTCGGGGATTAGAGGATACAATGAGCAGTTCTTC.

This clone has just one count. The chain couples TRBV11-2 to TRBJ1-2; TRBD1 aligns across 8 bases. The CDR3 runs to 18 residues. From germline, CDR1 is SGHAT and CDR2 FQNNGV. V was pared by 4 bases and J by 4 bases, with 17 bases of the junction left unmatched. The CDR3, as DNA: TGTGCCAGCAGCTCCCACCCCGCGGACAGGGAGAAGATCTATGGCTACACCTTC. Protein product: CASSSHPADREKIYGYTF. Looking up the rest from reference TRBV11-2 and TRBJ1-2 gives the full variable domain: EAGVAQSPRYKIIEKRQSVAFWCNPISGHATLYWYQQILGQGPKLLIQFQNNGVVDDSQLPKDRFSAERLKGVDSTLKIQPAKLEDSAVYLCASSSHPADREKIYGYTFGSGTRLTVV.

The V and J genes are TRBV13 and TRBJ2-3; D ambiguous. Trimming removed 2 bases at V and 6 bases at J, with 9 bases between. The CDR3 contains 13 residues. Per the germline V gene, CDR1 is PRHDT and CDR2 is FYEKMQ (reference sequence). CDR3 nucleotide sequence: TGTGCCAGCAGCTTAAGGCTGGAGGATACGCAGTATTTT. It codes for CASSLRLEDTQYF. The full variable domain, its missing parts supplied by reference TRBV13 and TRBJ2-3, is AAGVIQSPRHLIKEKRETATLKCYPIPRHDTVYWYQQGPGQDPQFLISFYEKMQSDKGSIPDRFSAQQFSDYHSELNMSSLELGDSALYFCASSLRLEDTQYFGPGTRLTVL.

This sequence joins TRBV2 and TRBJ2-1, with D perhaps matching TRBD1 (6 bases). V gave up 2 bases and J gave up 8 bases, with 10 bases separating them. Germline V CDR1 and CDR2: SNHLY, FYNNEI. The CDR3 has 13 residues. CDR3 in DNA: TGTGCCAGCAGTGAATGGACAGCTGATGAGCAGTTCTTC. Translated: CASSEWTADEQFF.

The rearrangement joins TRBV9 to TRBJ2-7, with no clear D. The CDR3 runs to 14 residues. V was pared by 4 bases and J by 2 bases, with 13 bases between. Germline assignment: CDR1 SGDLS and CDR2 YYNGEE. The DNA for the CDR3 is TGTGCCAGCAGCTCAAGAGACTGGGCCTACGAGCAGTACTTC. Translation gives CASSSRDWAYEQYF.

Concerning this clone: The sample carries other DNA sequences with the same CDR3. The chain uses TRBV5-6 and TRBJ2-3, with D possibly called TRBD1 or TRBD2 (6 bases each). CDR1 is SGHDT, CDR2 YYEEEE, per germline. The length of the CDR3 is 12 residues. Trimming shortened V by 3 bases and J by 6 bases, and 8 bases separated the two germline ends. The chain's CDR3 is CASSWGADTQYF. The CDR3 DNA reads as TGTGCCAGCAGCTGGGGGGCGGATACGCAGTATTTT.

Comments on this clone: Other DNA sequences in the same sample also yield this CDR3. The chain recombines TRBV4-1 with TRBJ1-3; no clear D. This CDR3 is built from 15 residues. Between the trimmed V and J ends, which lost 0 bases and 4 bases, there was a span of 10 bases. Looked up from germline, CDR1 is MGHRA and CDR2 is YSYEKL. CDR3 loop: CASSQDLGSGNTIYF. In DNA form, the CDR3 reads TGCGCCAGCAGCCAAGATCTTGGTTCAGGAAACACCATATATTTT.

This sequence joins TRBV10-2 and TRBJ1-5; perhaps TRBD1 as D (5 bases). V was trimmed by 7 bases and J by 3 bases, leaving 16 bases between them. The V gene's germline CDR1 is WSHSY and CDR2 SAAADI. The CDR3 contains 15 residues. CDR3 coding DNA: TGCGCCAGCACCGAGTCGGGGACCCCCAATCAGCCCCAGCATTTT. It specifies CASTESGTPNQPQHF.

V usage is TRBV5-6 and J usage is TRBJ2-3; D uncertain. In germline, CDR1 is SGHDT, CDR2 YYEEEE. The CDR3 is made up of 13 amino acids. V was pared by 3 bases and J by 4 bases, with 9 bases between. CDR3 protein: CASSSEGPDTQYF. CDR3 sequence (DNA): TGTGCCAGCAGCTCGGAAGGGCCAGATACGCAGTATTTT.